This T cell receptor (beta chain) derives from a study of blood T cell repertoires in COVID-19. CDR3 size: 12 residues. From germline, CDR1 is SGHRS and CDR2 YFSETQ. V lost 0 bases to trimming and J lost 5 bases, with 5 bases between them. Using immunoSEQ multiplex PCR, the repertoire was profiled, and TCRdb retains in-frame clones only, with some absent. The sample includes more than 400,000 clones, around 85% of them seen just once. About this clone itself: Within the sample, other DNA sequences also encode this same CDR3.

Input material: peripheral blood. The clonotype originates from a human donor in a cohort sampled during active COVID-19. This chain links TRBV5-1 with TRBJ2-5; D remains unclear. CDR3 residues: CASSLAGETQYF. The CDR3, as DNA: TGCGCCAGCAGCTTGGCGGGTGAGACCCAGTACTTC.